Reported below is one T cell receptor beta chain. This clone came up a few times. What antigen it recognizes has not been identified. There are no base qualities to consult, and no much larger clone falls within one base. This sample was included in a study of PD-1 blockade in mismatch repair-deficient tumors (dated by TCRdb to about 2017). Regarding the research as a whole: Between September 2013 and late 2016, the trial enrolled roughly 86 consecutive patients with more than nine types of mismatch repair-deficient cancer, all of whom had received prior treatment and were progressing. Tumor-associated T cell clones were tracked in the peripheral blood of patients responding to PD-1 blockade by deep sequencing of TCR CDR3 regions. Overall study outcomes, separate from this receptor: Tumor-resident clones, often undetectable in blood before treatment, expanded rapidly after pembrolizumab and then contracted, generally before radiologic responses.

For each enrolled patient, mismatch repair deficiency was established using either polymerase chain reaction or immunohistochemistry. TCR sequencing was performed for a few patients who responded to pembrolizumab therapy. Pembrolizumab PD-1 blockade was prospectively tested in advanced mismatch repair-deficient cancers, regardless of tissue of origin, in the phase II trial. Peripheral blood T cell samples were collected serially, before PD-1 blockade began and at several time points afterward. Blood sampling time points were reported as weeks after the first dose of pembrolizumab. From the germline V gene (reference sequence), CDR1 is GTSNPN and CDR2 is SVGIG. Including the terminal cysteine and phenylalanine, the CDR3 comprises 14 residues. Solely the CDR3 DNA is kept, with 42 bases framed from the first base. V loses 2 bases, J loses 1 base, and the germline ends lie 12 bases apart. Library generation was performed with the immunoSEQ multiplex PCR assay. TCRdb mirrors the immuneACCESS table, restricted to in-frame sequences. Some clones are absent from its copies; in checked studies, under half trace to an unresolved V gene, and the reason for the others is unknown. The sample table shows 15,000 or so clones, and 65% to 85% are seen once. Around 3.3% of the sample lies in the top ten.

Recombination linked TRBV30 to TRBJ2-7; TRBD2 is a weak D gene call, 6 bases matching. The TCR comes from an adult with mismatch repair-deficient cancer. Sequences were derived from PBMCs, sampled 4 weeks after starting pembrolizumab. CDR3 sequence: CAWSMGLISYEQYF. DNA sequence: TGTGCCTGGAGTATGGGACTCATATCCTACGAGCAGTACTTC.